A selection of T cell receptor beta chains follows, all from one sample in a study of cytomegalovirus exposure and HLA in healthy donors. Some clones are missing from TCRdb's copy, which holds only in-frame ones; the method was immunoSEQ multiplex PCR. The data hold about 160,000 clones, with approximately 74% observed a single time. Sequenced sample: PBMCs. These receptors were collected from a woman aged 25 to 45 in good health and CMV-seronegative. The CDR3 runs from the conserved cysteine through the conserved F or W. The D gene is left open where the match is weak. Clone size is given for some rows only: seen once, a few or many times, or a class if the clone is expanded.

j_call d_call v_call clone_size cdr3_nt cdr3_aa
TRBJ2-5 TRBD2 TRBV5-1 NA TGCGCCAGCAGCTTGAAGACAGAGGGGCGGGGGATCAAAGAGACCCAGTACTTC CASSLKTEGRGIKETQYF
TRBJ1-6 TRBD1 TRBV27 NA TGTGCCAGCAGAGGAGGTTCGGGACAGGAGATTTATAATTCACCCCTCCACTTT CASRGGSGQEIYNSPLHF
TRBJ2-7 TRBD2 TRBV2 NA TGTGCCAGCTGTAGCGGGGGGGAGTACGAGCAGTACTTC CASCSGGEYEQYF
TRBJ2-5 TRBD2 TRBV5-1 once TGCGCCAGCAGCCCACTGACTAGCGGGAGCCAAGAGACCCAGTACTTC CASSPLTSGSQETQYF
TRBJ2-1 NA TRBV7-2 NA TGTGCCAGCAGCTTGGCGGGCCGCTCCTACAATGAGCAGTTCTTC CASSLAGRSYNEQFF
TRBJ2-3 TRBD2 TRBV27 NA TGTGCCAGCAGTGATAGGTTCGGACTAGCGGGAGTCCCAGATACGCAGTATTTT CASSDRFGLAGVPDTQYF
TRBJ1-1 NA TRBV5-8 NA TGTGCCAGCAGCTTCTACGCGGCAGCGGTTGAAGCTTTCTTT CASSFYAAAVEAFF
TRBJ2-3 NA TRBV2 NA TGTGCCAGCGGCCGGGACACCAGCACAGATACGCAGTATTTT CASGRDTSTDTQYF
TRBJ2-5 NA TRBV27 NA TGTGCCAGCAGCTCAGGACAGCAAGAGACCCAGTACTTC CASSSGQQETQYF
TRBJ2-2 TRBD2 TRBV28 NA TGTGCCAGCACCCCCCAGTTCCCCCCGCGGGGGGCGTCTTATACCGGGGAGCTGTTTTTT CASTPQFPPRGASYTGELFF
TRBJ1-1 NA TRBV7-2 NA TGTGCCAGCAGCCCCCAACAGAGTTACACTGAAGCTTTCTTT CASSPQQSYTEAFF
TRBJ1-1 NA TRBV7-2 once TGTGCCAGCAGCTTAGGACTTCAGAACACTGAAGCTTTCTTT CASSLGLQNTEAFF
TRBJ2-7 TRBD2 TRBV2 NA TGTGCCAGCAGCCTTAGCGGGGAGGCGGGAGAGCAGTACTTC CASSLSGEAGEQYF
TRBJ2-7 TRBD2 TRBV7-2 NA TGTGCCAGCAGCTTAATAGGCGGGGGGGCTGACGAGCAGTACTTC CASSLIGGGADEQYF
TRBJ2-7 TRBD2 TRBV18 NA TGTGCCAGCTCACCACCGGGACTACTCTCCTACGAGCAGTACTTC CASSPPGLLSYEQYF
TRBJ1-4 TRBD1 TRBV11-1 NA TGTGCCAGCAGCTCGGGACAGGGAAGGGAAAAACTGTTTTTT CASSSGQGREKLFF
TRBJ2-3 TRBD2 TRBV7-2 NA TGTGCCAGCAGCGCCACTAGCGGGAGTGAATATACGCAGTATTTT CASSATSGSEYTQYF
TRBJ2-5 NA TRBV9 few TGTGCCAGCAGCATTGGACAGCCCCAAGAGACCCAGTACTTC CASSIGQPQETQYF
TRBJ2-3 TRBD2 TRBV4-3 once TGCGCCAGCAGCCAAGCATGGACGGGAGGGCCAGATACGCAGTATTTT CASSQAWTGGPDTQYF
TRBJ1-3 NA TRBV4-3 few TGCGCCAGCAGCCAAGGGGGGGGGATCCACGCCTGGGGTGGAAACACCATATATTTT CASSQGGGIHAWGGNTIYF
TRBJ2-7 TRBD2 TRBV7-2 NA TGTGCCAGCAGCGGGGGACTATCCTACGAGCAGTACTTC CASSGGLSYEQYF
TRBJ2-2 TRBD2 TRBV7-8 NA TGTGCCAGCAGCTTCCCTAGCGGGGGAATTCCCTCTAAGTACACCGGGGAGCTGTTTTTT CASSFPSGGIPSKYTGELFF
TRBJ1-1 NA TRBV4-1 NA TGCGCCAGCAGCCAAGATCTATACAGACCTGAAGCTTTCTTT CASSQDLYRPEAFF
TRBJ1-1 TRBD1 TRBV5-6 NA TGTGCCAGCAGCTCTGACAGGGAAGGGGTTCCTGAAGCTTTCTTT CASSSDREGVPEAFF
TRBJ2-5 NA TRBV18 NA TGTGCCAGCTCACCAACAGCCAAAGAGACCCAGTACTTC CASSPTAKETQYF
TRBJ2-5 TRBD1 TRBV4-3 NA TGCGCCAGCAGCCAATTCGGGACAGGGGCCCACCGGGAGACCCAGTACTTC CASSQFGTGAHRETQYF